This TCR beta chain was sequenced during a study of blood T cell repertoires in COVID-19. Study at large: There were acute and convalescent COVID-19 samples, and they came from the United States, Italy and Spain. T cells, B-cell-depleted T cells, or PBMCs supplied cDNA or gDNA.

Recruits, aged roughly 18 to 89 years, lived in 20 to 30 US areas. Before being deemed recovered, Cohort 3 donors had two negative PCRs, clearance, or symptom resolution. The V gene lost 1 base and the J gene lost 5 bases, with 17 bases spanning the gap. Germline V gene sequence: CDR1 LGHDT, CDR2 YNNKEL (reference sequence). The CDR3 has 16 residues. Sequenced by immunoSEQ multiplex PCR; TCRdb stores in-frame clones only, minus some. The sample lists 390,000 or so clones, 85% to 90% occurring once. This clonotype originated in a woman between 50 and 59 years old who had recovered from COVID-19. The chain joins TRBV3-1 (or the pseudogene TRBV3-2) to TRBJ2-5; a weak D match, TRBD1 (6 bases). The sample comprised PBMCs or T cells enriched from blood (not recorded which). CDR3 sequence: CASSQVSQGGRETQYF. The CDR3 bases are TGTGCCAGCAGCCAAGTTTCACAGGGTGGAAGGGAGACCCAGTACTTC.